This T cell receptor (beta chain) was retrieved from a study of blood T cell repertoires in COVID-19. Study in general: COVID-19 samples from acute and convalescent phases originated in the United States, Italy and Spain. PBMCs, B-cell-depleted T cells, or T cells provided the cDNA or gDNA that made up the material.

Per the authors' pipeline: Nucleated cell number was recorded as an estimate derived from reference gene primer amplification. The repertoire was sequenced with immunoSEQ multiplex PCR; TCRdb's copy has only in-frame clones and lacks some. From that table come the V and J calls and clone size; the DNA was used to work out D and trimming. The sample consists of 210,000 or so clones, about four fifths of them appearing once. This clone was counted once. CDR1 MNHEY and CDR2 SVGAGI come from the germline V gene. The germline V and J ends were trimmed by 0 bases and 4 bases, with 12 bases remaining between them. The CDR3 loop spans 15 amino acids.

The TCR sequence derives from a woman in her 70s with active or convalescent COVID-19. The source material was peripheral blood. This chain connects TRBV6-5 to TRBJ1-1, with D perhaps matching TRBD1 (6 bases). CDR3 DNA sequence: TGTGCCAGCAGTTACTCGGGACATGCTCCCACTGAAGCTTTCTTT. As protein: CASSYSGHAPTEAFF.